The T cell receptor beta chain under discussion was sequenced for a study of T-cell memory formation after mild COVID-19. Study background: Among the donors, TCR clusters were largely specific to each donor. Study conclusions and caveats: While clones contracting from day 15 to 85 were balanced between CD4 and CD8, later expanders leaned CD4+.

This clonotype was recorded at least ten times. The antigen is unknown. TCRalpha and TCRbeta libraries used 5'RACE with constant-segment primers and UMIs. TCRdb re-called the 5' RACE reads with MiXCR, one entry per CDR3 protein. The data contain 140,000 or so distinct CDR3 sequences, roughly 19% of them singletons. The CDR3 covers 13 residues. V was trimmed by 8 bases and J by 3 bases, leaving 10 bases between them. The clonotype comes from an adult woman who had mild COVID-19 (a few samples of this study predate the infection). Cell type and time point are not known. The sequenced sample was PBMCs or a T cell subset sorted from them (not recorded which). V and J are TRBV12-3 or TRBV12-4 and TRBJ2-2; D is unresolved. The CDR3: CASGVLHTGELFF. CDR3 sequence (DNA): TGTGCCAGCGGGGTATTACACACCGGGGAGCTGTTTTTT.